A selection of T cell receptor beta chains follows, all from one sample in a study of cytotoxic CD8 clonotypes in ibrutinib-treated CLL. Clones were read by immunoSEQ multiplex PCR, and TCRdb kept only the in-frame ones, dropping some. Of tens of thousands of clones detected, roughly two thirds appear once; the ten largest clones hold around a tenth. The sample in question was PBMCs, obtained at disease progression, from a patient treated with ibrutinib. The receptors derive from a human donor with chronic lymphocytic leukemia. Both conserved end residues are part of each CDR3. Fields, in order: D gene, V gene, J gene, clone size, CDR3 protein, CDR3 DNA. A D gene is named only where the DNA matches it firmly. Size is omitted from some rows. Given values are once, few, many or a class for expanded clones.

d_gene: TRBD1; v_gene: TRBV9; j_gene: TRBJ2-3; abundance: -; CDR3aa: CASSAAGGRAQYF; CDR3nt: TGTGCCAGCAGCGCAGCAGGGGGCCGCGCGCAGTATTTT
d_gene: -; v_gene: TRBV19; j_gene: TRBJ1-3; abundance: -; CDR3aa: CASKKVSGNTIYF; CDR3nt: TGTGCCAGTAAAAAGGTCTCTGGAAACACCATATATTTT
d_gene: -; v_gene: TRBV14; j_gene: TRBJ2-2; abundance: -; CDR3aa: CASSPFQEGELFF; CDR3nt: TGTGCCAGCAGCCCTTTTCAAGAGGGGGAGCTGTTTTTT
d_gene: -; v_gene: TRBV7-9; j_gene: TRBJ2-1; abundance: -; CDR3aa: CASSLVYSSNEQFF; CDR3nt: TGTGCCAGCAGCTTAGTGTACTCCTCCAATGAGCAGTTCTTC
d_gene: -; v_gene: TRBV5-4; j_gene: TRBJ2-5; abundance: few; CDR3aa: CASSLVGGLAKTQYF; CDR3nt: TGTGCCAGCAGCTTGGTAGGCGGGCTAGCGAAGACCCAGTACTTC
d_gene: -; v_gene: TRBV7-2; j_gene: TRBJ1-1; abundance: -; CDR3aa: CASSFWDGQAFF; CDR3nt: TGTGCCAGCAGCTTTTGGGACGGCCAGGCTTTCTTT
d_gene: TRBD1; v_gene: TRBV4-2; j_gene: TRBJ1-2; abundance: once; CDR3aa: CASSQWTGNYGYTF; CDR3nt: TGTGCCAGCAGCCAGTGGACAGGGAACTATGGCTACACCTTC
d_gene: -; v_gene: TRBV30; j_gene: TRBJ1-3; abundance: -; CDR3aa: CAWSTGIGNTIYF; CDR3nt: TGTGCCTGGAGCACAGGGATTGGAAACACCATATATTTT
d_gene: -; v_gene: TRBV18; j_gene: TRBJ2-2; abundance: few; CDR3aa: CASSPPNTGELFF; CDR3nt: TGTGCCAGCTCACCACCTAACACCGGGGAGCTGTTTTTT
d_gene: TRBD2; v_gene: TRBV5-6; j_gene: TRBJ2-3; abundance: -; CDR3aa: CASSFKRGTREDTQYF; CDR3nt: TGTGCCAGCAGTTTTAAGCGGGGAACTCGGGAAGATACGCAGTATTTT
d_gene: -; v_gene: TRBV5-1; j_gene: TRBJ1-4; abundance: -; CDR3aa: CASSALGSLNEKLFF; CDR3nt: TGCGCCAGCAGCGCGCTGGGCAGCCTAAATGAAAAACTGTTTTTT
d_gene: TRBD2; v_gene: TRBV5-5; j_gene: TRBJ2-7; abundance: -; CDR3aa: CASSTSGGLGEQYF; CDR3nt: TGTGCCAGCAGTACTAGCGGGGGCCTGGGGGAGCAGTACTTC
d_gene: TRBD2; v_gene: TRBV11-2; j_gene: TRBJ2-2; abundance: -; CDR3aa: CASSLDSGGRATGELFF; CDR3nt: TGTGCCAGCAGCTTAGATTCGGGCGGGAGGGCGACCGGGGAGCTGTTTTTT